This TCR beta chain was identified in a study of early T cells in non-severe SARS-CoV-2 infection. This clonotype was recorded at least ten times. CDR1 and CDR2 from the germline V gene are SGHRS and YFSETQ. V gave up 5 bases and J gave up 1 base, with 9 bases separating them. The CDR3 contains 13 residues. TCRdb fed the 5' RACE reads into MiXCR, producing one record per CDR3 protein. The table shows roughly 35,000 distinct CDR3 sequences, with approximately 4.1% occurring only once. The sequence was obtained from an adult who was a healthcare worker with PCR-confirmed SARS-CoV-2 infection or an uninfected control (not recorded which). Sequencing was carried out using whole blood. This chain uses TRBV5-1 with TRBJ1-1; D is perhaps TRBD1 (6 bases). The CDR3 region has the DNA TGCGCCAGCAGTCGGACAGCGAACACTGAAGCTTTCTTT. This encodes CASSRTANTEAFF.